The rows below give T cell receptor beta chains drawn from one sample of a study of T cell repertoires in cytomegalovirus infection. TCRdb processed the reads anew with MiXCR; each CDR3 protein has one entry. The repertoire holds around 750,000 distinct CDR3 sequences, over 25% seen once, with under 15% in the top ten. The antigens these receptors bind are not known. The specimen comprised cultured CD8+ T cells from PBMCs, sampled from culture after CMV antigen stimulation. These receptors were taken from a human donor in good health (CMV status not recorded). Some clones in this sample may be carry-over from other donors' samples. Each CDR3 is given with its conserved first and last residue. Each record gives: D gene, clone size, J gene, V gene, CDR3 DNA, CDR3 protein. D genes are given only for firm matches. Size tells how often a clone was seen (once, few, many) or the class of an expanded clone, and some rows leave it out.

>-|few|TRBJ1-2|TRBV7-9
TGTGCCAGCAGCCCCAGAGATCACAACTATGGCTACACCTTC
CASSPRDHNYGYTF
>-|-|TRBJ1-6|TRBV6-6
TGTGCCAGCAGTACGCTTGACAATAATTCACCCCTCCACTTT
CASSTLDNNSPLHF
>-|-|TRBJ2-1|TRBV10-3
TGTGCCATCAGTGACAGTTACAATGAGCAGTTCTTC
CAISDSYNEQFF
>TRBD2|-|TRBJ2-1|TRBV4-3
TGCGCCAGCAGCCAAGGGACTAGCGGGGGGTCTAGGAATGAGCAGTTCTTC
CASSQGTSGGSRNEQFF
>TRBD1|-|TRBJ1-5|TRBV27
TGTGCCAGCAGTTTAAAAGGACAGGGGGCAGGGCAGCCCCAGCATTTT
CASSLKGQGAGQPQHF
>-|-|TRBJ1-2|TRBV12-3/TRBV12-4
TGTGCCAGCAGTTTAGACGTCATCCCATGGTATGGCTACACCTTC
CASSLDVIPWYGYTF
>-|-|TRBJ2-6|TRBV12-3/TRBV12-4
TGTGCCAGCAGTGAACCCGGGTCGGCAAGTGGGGCCAACGTCCTGACTTTC
CASSEPGSASGANVLTF
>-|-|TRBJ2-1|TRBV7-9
TGTGCCAGCAGCTTAGCCTTTAACAATGAGCAGTTCTTC
CASSLAFNNEQFF
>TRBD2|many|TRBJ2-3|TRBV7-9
TGTGCCAGCAGCCGCTCTAGCGGATACACAGATACGCAGTATTTT
CASSRSSGYTDTQYF
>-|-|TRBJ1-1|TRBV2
TGTGCCAGTGGCGGGGCTTACACTGAAGCTTTCTTT
CASGGAYTEAFF
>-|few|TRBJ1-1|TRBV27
TGTGCCAGCAGCCCTTCGGGCCGAGGGGCTTTCTTT
CASSPSGRGAFF
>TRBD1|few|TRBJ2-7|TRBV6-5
TGTGCCAGCACTCAGACAGGGCTCTACTACGAGCAGTACTTC
CASTQTGLYYEQYF
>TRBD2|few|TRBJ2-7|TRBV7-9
TGTGCCAGCAGCGGGACTAGCGGGGGTCCCCCCTACGAGCAGTACTTC
CASSGTSGGPPYEQYF
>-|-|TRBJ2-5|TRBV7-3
TGTGCCAGCAGCCCGATCGACATCCAAGAGACCCAGTACTTC
CASSPIDIQETQYF
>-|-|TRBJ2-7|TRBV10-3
TGTGCCATCAGCCCGAACTACGAGCAGTACTTC
CAISPNYEQYF
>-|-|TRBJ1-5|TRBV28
TGTGCCAGCAGTTTATCCCTTCAGGCCCACGAGGATCAGCCCCAGCATTTT
CASSLSLQAHEDQPQHF
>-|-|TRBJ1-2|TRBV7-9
TGTGCCAGCAGCTTAGCGAGGGACTTATCAGGGGAAGGCTACACCTTC
CASSLARDLSGEGYTF
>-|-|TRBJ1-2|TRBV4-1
TGCGCCAGCAGCCAAGGACTCCAGGGCTACACCTTC
CASSQGLQGYTF
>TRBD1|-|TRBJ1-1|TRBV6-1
TGTGCCAGCAGTGAGGGACAGGGGGTTCGCGCTTTCTTT
CASSEGQGVRAFF
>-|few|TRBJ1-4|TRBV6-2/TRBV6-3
TGTGCCAGCAGTTATGAGGCCACGACCGAACTAAATGAAAAACTGTTTTTT
CASSYEATTELNEKLFF
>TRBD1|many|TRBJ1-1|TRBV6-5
TGTGCCAGCAGTGCTGGACAGGGAACTGAAGCTTTCTTT
CASSAGQGTEAFF
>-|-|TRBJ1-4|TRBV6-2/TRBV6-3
TGTGCCAGTTGCAATTGGGATGCAACTAATGAAAAACTGTTTTTT
CASCNWDATNEKLFF
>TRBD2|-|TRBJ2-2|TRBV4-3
TGCGCCAGCAGCCAAGCTAAGCCTTTTCGGGGACTAGCGGGGAACACCGGGGAGCTGTTTTTT
CASSQAKPFRGLAGNTGELFF
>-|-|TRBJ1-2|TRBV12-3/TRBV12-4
TGTGCCAGCAGCCTAGGGTATCCAGCTAACTATGGCTACACCTTC
CASSLGYPANYGYTF
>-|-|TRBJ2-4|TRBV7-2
TGTGCCAGCAGCTTAAGACCAGGGGCCCCCAAAAACATTCAGTACTTC
CASSLRPGAPKNIQYF
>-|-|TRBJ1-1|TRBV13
TGTGCCAGCAGCCCTGGGCGGAGACGTGGTGAAGCTTTCTTT
CASSPGRRRGEAFF
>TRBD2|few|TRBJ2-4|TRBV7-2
TGTGCCAGCAGCTTCCCGACTAGCGGGGAGAACAAAAACATTCAGTACTTC
CASSFPTSGENKNIQYF